This is a list of T cell receptor beta chains from one sample in a study of PD-1 blockade in classical Hodgkin lymphoma. Sequencing used immunoSEQ multiplex PCR; TCRdb keeps in-frame clones, though not all of them. Here the sample spans some 100,000 clones, 85% to 90% being singletons. The material was peripheral blood mononuclear cells (PBMCs), obtained before the second cycle of nivolumab. All receptors derive from a human donor with classical Hodgkin lymphoma. The CDR3 runs from the conserved cysteine through the conserved F or W. Fields, in order: V gene, clone size, D gene, J gene, CDR3 protein, CDR3 DNA. D genes are given only for firm matches. Clone size is stated in some rows and not others, as once, few, many or a class when expanded.

v_call: TRBV11-2
clone_size: -
d_call: -
j_call: TRBJ2-7
cdr3_aa: CASSYQEFSSFYNEQYF
cdr3_nt: TGTGCCAGCAGTTACCAGGAGTTTTCGTCTTTTTACAACGAGCAGTACTTC

v_call: TRBV7-2
clone_size: -
d_call: -
j_call: TRBJ2-7
cdr3_aa: CASSSIAGEQYF
cdr3_nt: TGTGCCAGCAGCTCCATAGCCGGCGAGCAGTACTTC

v_call: TRBV15
clone_size: -
d_call: -
j_call: TRBJ1-5
cdr3_aa: CATSRGRGAYSNQPQHF
cdr3_nt: TGTGCCACCAGCAGGGGTCGAGGGGCCTATAGCAATCAGCCCCAGCATTTT

v_call: TRBV13
clone_size: -
d_call: -
j_call: TRBJ1-3
cdr3_aa: CASSLGPYSGNTIYF
cdr3_nt: TGTGCCAGCAGCTTAGGGCCTTACTCTGGAAACACCATATATTTT

v_call: TRBV7-8
clone_size: -
d_call: -
j_call: TRBJ1-1
cdr3_aa: CASSFGRVNTEAFF
cdr3_nt: TGTGCCAGCAGCTTTGGGCGGGTGAACACTGAAGCTTTCTTT

v_call: TRBV5-1
clone_size: -
d_call: TRBD1
j_call: TRBJ2-5
cdr3_aa: CASRSGGTGVLQETQYF
cdr3_nt: TGCGCCAGCAGATCAGGCGGGACAGGGGTCCTCCAAGAGACCCAGTACTTC

v_call: TRBV9
clone_size: -
d_call: TRBD2
j_call: TRBJ2-3
cdr3_aa: CASSVATSGGAGDTQYF
cdr3_nt: TGTGCCAGCAGCGTAGCAACTAGCGGGGGGGCGGGAGATACGCAGTATTTT

v_call: TRBV11-2
clone_size: -
d_call: TRBD2
j_call: TRBJ2-7
cdr3_aa: CASSSSYLAGEQYF
cdr3_nt: TGTGCCAGCAGCTCGAGCTACCTAGCGGGCGAGCAGTACTTC

v_call: TRBV6-5
clone_size: -
d_call: TRBD2
j_call: TRBJ2-1
cdr3_aa: CASSSSGVGYNEQFF
cdr3_nt: TGTGCCAGCAGTTCCAGCGGGGTGGGATACAATGAGCAGTTCTTC

v_call: TRBV5-1
clone_size: -
d_call: -
j_call: TRBJ1-1
cdr3_aa: CASSLYKNTEAFF
cdr3_nt: TGCGCCAGCAGCCTGTACAAGAACACTGAAGCTTTCTTT

v_call: TRBV4-2
clone_size: -
d_call: TRBD2
j_call: TRBJ2-5
cdr3_aa: CASSQVSRRAGGVNQETQYF
cdr3_nt: TGTGCCAGCAGCCAAGTCAGTCGGCGAGCGGGGGGCGTCAATCAAGAGACCCAGTACTTC

v_call: TRBV27
clone_size: -
d_call: -
j_call: TRBJ2-3
cdr3_aa: CASSLSPRGADTQYF
cdr3_nt: TGTGCCAGCAGTTTATCACCCAGGGGAGCAGATACGCAGTATTTT

v_call: TRBV27
clone_size: many
d_call: -
j_call: TRBJ1-5
cdr3_aa: CASSLSRRGHQPQHF
cdr3_nt: TGTGCCAGCAGTTTATCGCGCAGGGGACATCAGCCCCAGCATTTT

v_call: TRBV6-5
clone_size: -
d_call: TRBD1
j_call: TRBJ1-1
cdr3_aa: CAIHRAGGAEAFF
cdr3_nt: TGTGCCATCCACCGGGCAGGGGGCGCTGAAGCTTTCTTT